This is a list of T cell receptor beta chains from one sample in a study of T cell responses to AZD1222 COVID-19 vaccine. Clones were sequenced by immunoSEQ multiplex PCR, and TCRdb holds only the in-frame ones, with some missing. The table has around 72,000 clones, 87% seen once. The sample here was peripheral blood, taken on day 0 of AZD1222 vaccination. These TCRs come from an adult in good health. Both conserved end residues are part of each CDR3. The order of the fields is V gene, CDR3 length, D gene, clone size, J gene, CDR3 protein, CDR3 DNA. The D gene is left open where the match is weak. Not all rows give a size; the values are once, few, many and, for expanded clones, a class.

TRBV15,14,.,.,TRBJ2-7,CATEPGPRGREQYF,TGTGCCACCGAGCCGGGACCAAGGGGTCGCGAGCAGTACTTC
TRBV9,15,TRBD1,.,TRBJ1-3,CASSVEDRAKDTIYF,TGTGCCAGCAGCGTAGAAGACAGGGCTAAAGACACCATATATTTT
TRBV5-4,18,TRBD1,.,TRBJ2-5,CASSLRVGWQGGEETQYF,TGTGCCAGCAGCTTGAGAGTAGGATGGCAAGGGGGCGAAGAGACCCAGTACTTC
TRBV29-1,15,.,.,TRBJ1-2,CSVGAGERGNYGYTF,TGCAGCGTTGGGGCAGGAGAGAGGGGTAACTATGGCTACACCTTC
TRBV28,12,.,.,TRBJ2-7,CASATNSYEQYF,TGTGCCAGCGCGACAAACTCCTACGAGCAGTACTTC
TRBV11-3,12,.,.,TRBJ1-1,CASSSTPTEAFF,TGTGCCAGCAGCTCGACACCCACTGAAGCTTTCTTT
TRBV6-5,14,.,.,TRBJ1-3,CASSYSRERNTIYF,TGTGCCAGCAGTTACTCCCGGGAGCGGAACACCATATATTTT
TRBV30,12,.,few,TRBJ1-2,CAWSVQQSGYTF,TGTGCCTGGAGTGTACAGCAGAGTGGCTACACCTTC
TRBV11-2,16,TRBD2,.,TRBJ2-5,CASSLGGAGEQETQYF,TGTGCCAGCAGCTTAGGAGGAGCGGGGGAGCAAGAGACCCAGTACTTC
TRBV28,11,.,.,TRBJ1-1,CASTDVTEAFF,TGTGCCAGCACCGACGTCACTGAAGCTTTCTTT
TRBV12-5,17,TRBD2,.,TRBJ2-4,CASAKISGLLAKNIQYF,TGTGCTAGCGCAAAAATTAGCGGGTTGCTAGCCAAAAACATTCAGTACTTC
TRBV5-8,13,.,.,TRBJ1-5,CASSLGDNQPQHF,TGTGCCAGCAGCTTGGGCGACAATCAGCCCCAGCATTTT
TRBV7-8,15,.,.,TRBJ2-7,CASSQKRTGPYEQYF,TGTGCCAGCAGCCAAAAAAGAACAGGTCCCTACGAGCAGTACTTC
TRBV7-2,16,TRBD2,.,TRBJ2-7,CASSFGTSGPSYEQYF,TGTGCCAGCAGCTTCGGGACTAGCGGCCCTTCGTACGAGCAGTACTTC
TRBV19,16,TRBD1,.,TRBJ1-5,CASSQMDRGRNQPQHF,TGTGCCAGTAGCCAGATGGACAGGGGGAGGAATCAGCCCCAGCATTTT
TRBV9,14,.,.,TRBJ2-7,CASSVLMNSYEQYF,TGTGCCAGCAGCGTATTAATGAACTCCTACGAGCAGTACTTC
TRBV19,15,TRBD2,few,TRBJ2-1,CASSLTSGGSYEQFF,TGTGCCAGTAGTCTGACTAGCGGGGGAAGTTACGAGCAGTTCTTC
TRBV27,16,TRBD1,.,TRBJ1-2,CASSFTGAGGNYGYTF,TGTGCCAGCAGTTTTACCGGGGCAGGGGGCAACTATGGCTACACCTTC
TRBV5-1,15,.,.,TRBJ1-5,CASSLGGNSNQPQHF,TGCGCCAGCAGCTTGGGGGGGAATAGCAATCAGCCCCAGCATTTT
TRBV2,18,.,.,TRBJ1-4,CASSEIYLTGDPKEKLFF,TGTGCCAGCAGTGAAATTTATTTGACTGGGGATCCAAAAGAAAAACTGTTTTTT
TRBV6-6,14,.,.,TRBJ2-7,CASLGGGATYEQYF,TGTGCCAGCCTCGGTGGGGGGGCCACCTACGAGCAGTACTTC
TRBV9,13,.,.,TRBJ1-6,CASSVRGDSPLHF,TGTGCCAGCAGCGTACGGGGAGATTCACCCCTCCACTTT
TRBV7-2,14,.,.,TRBJ1-1,CASSLGGAGTEAFF,TGTGCCAGCAGCTTAGGGGGCGCCGGCACTGAAGCTTTCTTT
TRBV5-1,16,.,.,TRBJ1-3,CASSPRGRNSGNTIYF,TGCGCCAGCAGCCCGAGGGGGAGGAACTCTGGAAACACCATATATTTT
TRBV3-1/TRBV3-2,15,.,.,TRBJ1-5,CASSHVDPSNQPQHF,TGTGCCAGCAGCCATGTAGATCCAAGCAATCAGCCCCAGCATTTT
TRBV6-4,15,TRBD1,once,TRBJ2-3,CASWTGGLRTSTQYF,TGTGCCAGCTGGACAGGGGGATTGCGCACATCTACGCAGTATTTT
TRBV27,16,TRBD1,.,TRBJ1-2,CASSPYRDRANYGYTF,TGTGCCAGCAGTCCCTACAGGGACAGGGCTAACTATGGCTACACCTTC
TRBV9,14,.,.,TRBJ1-3,CASGSRNSGNTIYF,TGCGCCAGCGGATCCAGGAACTCTGGAAACACCATATATTTT
TRBV21-1,13,.,once,TRBJ2-5,CASSKGPEKTQYF,TGTGCCAGCAGCAAAGGGCCCGAGAAGACCCAGTACTTC
TRBV5-4,13,.,.,TRBJ1-2,CASSSNQYSGYTF,TGTGCCAGCAGCTCTAACCAATACAGTGGCTACACCTTC
TRBV4-2,16,TRBD2,.,TRBJ2-1,CASSRGSSGGDNEQFF,TGTGCCAGCAGCCGGGGTTCTAGCGGGGGAGACAATGAGCAGTTCTTC
TRBV7-9,13,.,.,TRBJ1-1,CASSFSQNTEAFF,TGTGCCAGCAGCTTTTCCCAGAACACTGAAGCTTTCTTT